The clone carrying this T cell receptor beta chain was found many times. Its antigen is still unknown. The data were taken from a study of T cell repertoires in cytomegalovirus infection. Study-level background: Indications came from public TCR beta signatures; they pointed to CMV infection and to a matching HLA type. Notes on the study in general: Within the response measured ex vivo, HLA-C-restricted CMV-specific TCR beta clonotypes were dominant. Cumulative frequency of public TCR beta families picked out carriers of CMV plus the relevant HLA.

Via MiXCR, TCRdb re-called the reads, giving one row per CDR3 protein. The sample records some 390,000 distinct CDR3 sequences, around a sixth being singletons. This receptor was identified in a human donor in good health (CMV status not recorded). Some clones in this sample may be carry-over from other donors' samples. The sample consisted of PBMCs.

As DNA, the CDR3 is TGTGCCAGCAGCTTAACCCAAAGCTCCTACGAGCAGTACTTC. Its protein product is CASSLTQSSYEQYF. This chain links TRBV7-2 with TRBJ2-7; D unresolved. V was pared by 2 bases and J by 0 bases, with 8 bases between. This CDR3 is 14 amino acids long. Germline V CDR1 and CDR2: SGHTA, FQGNSA.